A selection of T cell receptor beta chains follows, all from one sample in a study of Ad26.COV2.S vaccination and SARS-CoV-2 variants. Produced via immunoSEQ multiplex PCR; TCRdb's table is partial and in-frame only. Of roughly 680,000 clones listed, 89% are singletons. Sequencing was performed on peripheral blood, taken in a trial of Ad26.COV2.S vaccine versus placebo. These receptors all stem from a person between 18 and 59 years old who received the Ad26.COV2.S COVID-19 vaccine or a placebo. CDR3s include the opening cysteine and the closing phenylalanine or tryptophan. The D gene is left open where the match is weak. Clone size appears in some rows only: once, few, many, or a class for an expanded clone.

V gene,clone size,J gene,D gene,CDR3 DNA,CDR3 protein
TRBV7-9,-,TRBJ1-3,-,TGTGCCAGCAGCCGGGCGTCCGCCGGAAACACCATATATTTT,CASSRASAGNTIYF
TRBV7-8,-,TRBJ2-3,-,TGTGCCAGCAGGCAGGGAGATACAGATACGCAGTATTTT,CASRQGDTDTQYF
TRBV29-1,-,TRBJ2-7,-,TGCAGCGTTGCCTCCAGGCTCTCCTACGAGCAGTACTTC,CSVASRLSYEQYF
TRBV29-1,-,TRBJ2-7,TRBD1,TGCAGCGTTGACTCCGGGGACAGGGGAAACTACGAGCAGTACTTC,CSVDSGDRGNYEQYF
TRBV7-2,-,TRBJ2-7,TRBD2,TGTGCCAGCAGCTCCGGACTAGTATCCGAGCAGTACTTC,CASSSGLVSEQYF
TRBV29-1,-,TRBJ2-1,TRBD1,TGCAGCGTTAGACAGGGGACCTACAATGAGCAGTTCTTC,CSVRQGTYNEQFF
TRBV27,-,TRBJ1-5,TRBD1,TGTGCCAGCAAATCGGGACAGCACAATCAGCCCCAGCATTTT,CASKSGQHNQPQHF
TRBV25-1,-,TRBJ1-2,-,TGTGCCAGCAGTGAATATTGGGAGGTCGGAGGCTACACCTTC,CASSEYWEVGGYTF
TRBV18,-,TRBJ1-4,TRBD1,TGTGCCAGCTCACCGGAGCAGGGGGCGCCCAGGAATGAAAAACTGTTTTTT,CASSPEQGAPRNEKLFF
TRBV19,once,TRBJ2-1,-,TGTGCCAGTAGTATACTAGACGAGCCGGGCTACAATGAGCAGTTCTTC,CASSILDEPGYNEQFF
TRBV10-1,few,TRBJ1-2,-,TGCGCCAGCAGTGAAGTGCAGAACTATGGCTACACCTTC,CASSEVQNYGYTF
TRBV19,-,TRBJ2-7,-,TGTGCCAGTGCCTACAGGGGGGGTAGCGGGGACTCCTACGAGCAGTACTTC,CASAYRGGSGDSYEQYF
TRBV5-1,-,TRBJ2-2,-,TGCGCCAGCAGCGGGGTGACAACGAACACCGGGGAGCTGTTTTTT,CASSGVTTNTGELFF
TRBV30,once,TRBJ1-3,-,TGTGCCTGGAGTCTCCAGACCGGGAACACCATATATTTT,CAWSLQTGNTIYF
TRBV6-5,-,TRBJ2-1,-,TGTGCCAGCCGAGGCAGCCTTGGGGATGAGCAGTTCTTC,CASRGSLGDEQFF
TRBV9,-,TRBJ1-6,-,TGTGCCAGCAGCCCCGAGGGGGGGCGATCACCCCTCCACTTT,CASSPEGGRSPLHF
TRBV5-6,-,TRBJ2-2,-,TGTGCCAGCAGCTTACAGGGATTAGCGAGCGCCGGGGAGCTGTTTTTT,CASSLQGLASAGELFF
TRBV19,-,TRBJ1-2,-,TGTGCCAGTAGTATCTGGACCGGAGAAAACTATGGCTACACCTTC,CASSIWTGENYGYTF
TRBV11-3,once,TRBJ2-3,TRBD2,TGTGCCAGCAGCCCGGGGGGAGGGACAGATACGCAGTATTTT,CASSPGGGTDTQYF
TRBV11-2,-,TRBJ1-3,-,TGTGCCAGCAGCCGCGGGAACTCTGGAAACACCATATATTTT,CASSRGNSGNTIYF
TRBV6-6,-,TRBJ1-5,-,TGTGCCAGCCTGGGGGGGATTAGCAATCAGCCCCAGCATTTT,CASLGGISNQPQHF
TRBV29-1,-,TRBJ1-2,-,TGCAGCGTCCACGGCGGGGGGTTGTCCAACTATGGCTACACCTTC,CSVHGGGLSNYGYTF
TRBV10-2,-,TRBJ2-7,TRBD1,TGCGCCAGCAGCAGACAGGGGATAATCAACGAGCAGTACTTC,CASSRQGIINEQYF
TRBV10-3,-,TRBJ1-1,-,TGTGCCATCATGCCAGGGCTGAACACTGAAGCTTTCTTT,CAIMPGLNTEAFF
TRBV2,-,TRBJ2-2,-,TGTGCCAGCAGTGTTTGGAGTCCCGGGGAGCTGTTTTTT,CASSVWSPGELFF
TRBV7-7,-,TRBJ2-1,-,TGTGCTAGCATCCGGGGATCACGCAGCGACACCTCCTACAATGAGCAGTTCTTC,CASIRGSRSDTSYNEQFF
TRBV13,-,TRBJ2-7,-,TGTGCCAGCAGCTCCGGGGACCACAGGAAACGTGGGGAGCAGTACTTC,CASSSGDHRKRGEQYF
TRBV7-9,-,TRBJ2-7,TRBD1,TGTGCCAGCAGCTTGGGGACAGGGATTTACGAGCAGTACTTC,CASSLGTGIYEQYF
TRBV6-5,-,TRBJ2-7,-,TGTGCCAGCAGTTACTCGAAGTTGCTACTCGAGCAGTACTTC,CASSYSKLLLEQYF
TRBV5-1,-,TRBJ2-3,TRBD1,TGCGCCAGCAGCTTACCAGGGGGAAGCACAGATACGCAGTATTTT,CASSLPGGSTDTQYF
TRBV3-1/TRBV3-2,-,TRBJ2-1,-,TGTGCCAGCAGCCAAGATCGCGGGCTGTGGGAGCAGTTCTTC,CASSQDRGLWEQFF